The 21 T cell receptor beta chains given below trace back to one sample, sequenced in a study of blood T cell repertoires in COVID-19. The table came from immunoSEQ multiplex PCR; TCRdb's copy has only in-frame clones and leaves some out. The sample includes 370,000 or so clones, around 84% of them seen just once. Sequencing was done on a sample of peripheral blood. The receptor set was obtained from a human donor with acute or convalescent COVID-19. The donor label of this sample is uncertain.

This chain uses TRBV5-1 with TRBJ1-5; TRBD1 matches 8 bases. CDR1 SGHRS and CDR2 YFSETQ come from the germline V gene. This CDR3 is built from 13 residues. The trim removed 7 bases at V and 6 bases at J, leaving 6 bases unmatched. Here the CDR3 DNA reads TGCGCCAGCTCCAGGGGGCAAGGTCAGCCCCAGCATTTT. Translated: CASSRGQGQPQHF.

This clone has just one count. CDR3 sequence (DNA): TGTGCCAGCAGCTCAAGACTAGCGGGAGGGCCGGAGGAGCAGTTCTTC. It codes for CASSSRLAGGPEEQFF. The rearrangement uses TRBV3-1 (or the pseudogene TRBV3-2) and TRBJ2-1; 14 bases are shared with TRBD2. The CDR3 sequence is 16 residues long. CDR1 is LGHDT, CDR2 YNNKEL, per germline (reference sequence). Germline trimming cut 5 bases from V and 10 bases from J; bases unmatched to any gene: 10.

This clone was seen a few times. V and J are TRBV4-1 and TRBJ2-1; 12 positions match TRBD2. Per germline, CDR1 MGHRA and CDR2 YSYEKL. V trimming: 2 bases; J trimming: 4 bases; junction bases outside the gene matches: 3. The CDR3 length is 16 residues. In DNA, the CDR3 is TGCGCCAGCAGCCAACCCGGACTAGCGGGGTACAATGAGCAGTTCTTC. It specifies CASSQPGLAGYNEQFF.

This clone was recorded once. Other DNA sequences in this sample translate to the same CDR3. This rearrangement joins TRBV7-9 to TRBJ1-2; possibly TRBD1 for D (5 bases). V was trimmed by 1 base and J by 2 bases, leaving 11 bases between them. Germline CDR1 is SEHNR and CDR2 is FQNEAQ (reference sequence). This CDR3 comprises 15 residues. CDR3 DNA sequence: TGTGCCAGCAGCTTAGGGCAGGGAAGGAACTATGGCTACACCTTC. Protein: CASSLGQGRNYGYTF.

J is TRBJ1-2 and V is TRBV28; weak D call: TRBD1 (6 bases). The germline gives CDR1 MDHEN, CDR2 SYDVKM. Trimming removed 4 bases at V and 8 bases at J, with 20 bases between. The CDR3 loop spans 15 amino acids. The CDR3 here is CASSSRQDRTSGYTF. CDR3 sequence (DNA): TGTGCCAGCAGTTCACGACAGGACCGGACCTCCGGCTACACCTTC.

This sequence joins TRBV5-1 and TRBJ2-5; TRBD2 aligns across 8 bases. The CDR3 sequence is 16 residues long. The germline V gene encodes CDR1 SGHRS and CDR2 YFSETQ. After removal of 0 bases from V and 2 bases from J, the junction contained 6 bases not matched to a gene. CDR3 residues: CASSLGPSSGQETQYF. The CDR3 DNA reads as TGCGCCAGCAGCTTGGGTCCCTCTAGCGGGCAAGAGACCCAGTACTTC.

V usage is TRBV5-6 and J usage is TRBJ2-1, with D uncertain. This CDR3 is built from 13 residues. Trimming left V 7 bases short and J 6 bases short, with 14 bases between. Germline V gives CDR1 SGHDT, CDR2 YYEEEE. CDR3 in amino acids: CASGLPNFNEQFF. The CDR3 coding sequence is TGTGCCAGCGGGCTCCCTAATTTCAATGAGCAGTTCTTC.

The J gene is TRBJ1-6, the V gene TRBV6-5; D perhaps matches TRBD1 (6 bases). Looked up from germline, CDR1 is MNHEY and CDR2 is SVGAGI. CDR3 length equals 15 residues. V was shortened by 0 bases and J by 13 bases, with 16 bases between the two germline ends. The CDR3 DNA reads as TGTGCCAGCAGTTACTCCCAGGACAGCATTACCCCCCTCCACTTT. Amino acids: CASSYSQDSITPLHF.

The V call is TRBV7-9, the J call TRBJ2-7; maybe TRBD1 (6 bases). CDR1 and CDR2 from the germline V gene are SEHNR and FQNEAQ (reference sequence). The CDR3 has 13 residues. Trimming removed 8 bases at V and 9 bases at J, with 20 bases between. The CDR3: CASASPSPGVQYF. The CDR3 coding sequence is TGTGCCAGCGCTTCTCCCTCTCCAGGGGTGCAGTACTTC. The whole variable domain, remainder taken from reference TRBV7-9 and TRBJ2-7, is DTGVSQNPRHKITKRGQNVTFRCDPISEHNRLYWYRQTLGQGPEFLTYFQNEAQLEKSRLLSDRFSAERPKGSFSTLEIQRTEQGDSAMYLCASASPSPGVQYFGPGTRLTVT.

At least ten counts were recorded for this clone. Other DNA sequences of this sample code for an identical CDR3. CDR3 amino acids: CASSLTGTGINTGELFF. The CDR3 region has the DNA TGTGCCAGCAGCTTAACCGGGACAGGGATAAACACCGGGGAGCTGTTTTTT. The chain combines TRBV7-9 with TRBJ2-2; 9 positions agree with TRBD1. CDR1 is SEHNR, CDR2 FQNEAQ, per germline (reference sequence). CDR3 length equals 17 residues. Trimming cost V 2 bases and J 2 bases; bases outside gene matches: 6.

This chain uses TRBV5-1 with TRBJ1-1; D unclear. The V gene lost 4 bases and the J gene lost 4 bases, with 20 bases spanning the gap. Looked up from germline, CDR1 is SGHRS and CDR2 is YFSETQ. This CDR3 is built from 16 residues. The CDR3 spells CASSHGVGKRGTEAFF. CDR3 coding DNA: TGCGCCAGCAGCCACGGGGTGGGCAAGCGGGGCACTGAAGCTTTCTTT.

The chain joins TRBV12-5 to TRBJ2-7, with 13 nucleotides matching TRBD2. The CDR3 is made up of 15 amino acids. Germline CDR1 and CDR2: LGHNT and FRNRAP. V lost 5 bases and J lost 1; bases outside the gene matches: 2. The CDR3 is CASGPGLAGSYEQYF. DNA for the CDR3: TGTGCTAGTGGTCCGGGACTAGCGGGATCCTACGAGCAGTACTTC.

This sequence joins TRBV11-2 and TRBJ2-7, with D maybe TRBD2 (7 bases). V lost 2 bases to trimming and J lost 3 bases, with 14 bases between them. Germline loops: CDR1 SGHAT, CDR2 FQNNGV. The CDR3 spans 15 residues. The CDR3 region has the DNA TGTGCCAGCAGCTTAAACACGGGGGGCTACTACGAGCAGTACTTC. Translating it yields CASSLNTGGYYEQYF.

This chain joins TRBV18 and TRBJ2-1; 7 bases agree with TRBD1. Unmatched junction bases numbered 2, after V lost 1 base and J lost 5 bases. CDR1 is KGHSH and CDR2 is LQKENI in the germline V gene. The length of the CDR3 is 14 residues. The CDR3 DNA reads TGTGCCAGCTCACCACAGGGGGCCGACAATGAGCAGTTCTTC. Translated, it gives CASSPQGADNEQFF. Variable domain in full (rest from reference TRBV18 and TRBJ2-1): NAGVMQNPRHLVRRRGQEARLRCSPMKGHSHVYWYRQLPEEGLKFMVYLQKENIIDESGMPKERFSAEFPKEGPSILRIQQVVRGDSAAYFCASSPQGADNEQFFGPGTRLTVL.

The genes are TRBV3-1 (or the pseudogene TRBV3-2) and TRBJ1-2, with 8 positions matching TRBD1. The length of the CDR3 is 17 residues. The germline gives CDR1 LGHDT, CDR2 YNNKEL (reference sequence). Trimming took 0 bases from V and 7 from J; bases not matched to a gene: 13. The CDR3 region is CASSQDFLRQGAAGYTF. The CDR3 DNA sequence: TGTGCCAGCAGCCAAGATTTTTTAAGGCAGGGGGCCGCTGGCTACACCTTC.

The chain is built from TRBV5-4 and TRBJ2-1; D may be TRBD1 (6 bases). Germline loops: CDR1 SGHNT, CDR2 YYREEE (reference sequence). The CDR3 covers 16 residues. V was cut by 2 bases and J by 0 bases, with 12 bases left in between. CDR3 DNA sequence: TGTGCCAGCAGCTTCGGACAGCTCGGCTCCTACAATGAGCAGTTCTTC. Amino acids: CASSFGQLGSYNEQFF.

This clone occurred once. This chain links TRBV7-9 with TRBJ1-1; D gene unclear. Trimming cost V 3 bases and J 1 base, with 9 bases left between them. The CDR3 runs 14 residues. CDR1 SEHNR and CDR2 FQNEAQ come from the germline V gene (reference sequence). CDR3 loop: CASSFGDKNTEAFF. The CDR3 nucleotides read TGTGCCAGCAGCTTCGGGGATAAGAACACTGAAGCTTTCTTT.

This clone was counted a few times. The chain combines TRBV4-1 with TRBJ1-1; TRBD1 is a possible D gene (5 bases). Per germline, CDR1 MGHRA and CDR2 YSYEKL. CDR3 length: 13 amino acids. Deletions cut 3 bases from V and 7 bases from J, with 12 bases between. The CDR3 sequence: CASSHGGLGEAFF. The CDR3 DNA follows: TGCGCCAGCAGCCATGGGGGGTTGGGTGAAGCTTTCTTT.

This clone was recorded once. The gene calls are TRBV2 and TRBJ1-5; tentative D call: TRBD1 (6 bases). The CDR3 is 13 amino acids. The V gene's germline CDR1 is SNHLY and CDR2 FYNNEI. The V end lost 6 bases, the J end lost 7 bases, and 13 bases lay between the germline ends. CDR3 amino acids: CASREDSYQPQHF. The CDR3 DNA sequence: TGTGCCAGCAGAGAGGACAGTTACCAGCCCCAGCATTTT.

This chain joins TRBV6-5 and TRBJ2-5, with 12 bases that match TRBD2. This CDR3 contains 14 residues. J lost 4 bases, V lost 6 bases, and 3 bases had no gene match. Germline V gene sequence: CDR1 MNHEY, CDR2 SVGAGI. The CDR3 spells CASRGLAGRETQYF. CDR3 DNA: TGTGCCAGCAGAGGACTAGCGGGGAGAGAGACCCAGTACTTC.

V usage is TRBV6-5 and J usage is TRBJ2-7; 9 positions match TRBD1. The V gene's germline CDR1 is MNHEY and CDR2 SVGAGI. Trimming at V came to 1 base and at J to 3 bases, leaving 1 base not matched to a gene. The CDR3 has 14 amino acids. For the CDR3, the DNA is TGTGCCAGCAGTTACTGGGGACAGGGCTACGAGCAGTACTTC. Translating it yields CASSYWGQGYEQYF.